This T cell receptor (beta chain) was found in a study of CD8 T cells in ankylosing spondylitis. Quantitative 5'-RACE with molecular barcodes was used to make the TCR beta libraries. TCRdb fed the 5' RACE reads into MiXCR, producing one record per CDR3 protein. The sample holds about 400,000 distinct CDR3 sequences, approximately 22% seen once. Germline CDR1 is MNHNS and CDR2 is SASEGT. The CDR3 covers 15 residues. V shed 3 bases, J shed 6 bases, and the junction held 9 bases outside the gene matches. This clonotype has more than one count but fewer than ten. The chain joins TRBV6-1 to TRBJ2-7; TRBD1 matches at 9 bases. The TCR comes from a male donor with ankylosing spondylitis or in good health (not recorded which). The sequencing sample was made of blood, either unsorted or a sorted T cell fraction (not recorded which). The DNA of the CDR3 is TGTGCCAGCAGTGACAGCAGAGGGACAGGGTTCGAGCAGTACTTC. Translated, it gives CASSDSRGTGFEQYF.